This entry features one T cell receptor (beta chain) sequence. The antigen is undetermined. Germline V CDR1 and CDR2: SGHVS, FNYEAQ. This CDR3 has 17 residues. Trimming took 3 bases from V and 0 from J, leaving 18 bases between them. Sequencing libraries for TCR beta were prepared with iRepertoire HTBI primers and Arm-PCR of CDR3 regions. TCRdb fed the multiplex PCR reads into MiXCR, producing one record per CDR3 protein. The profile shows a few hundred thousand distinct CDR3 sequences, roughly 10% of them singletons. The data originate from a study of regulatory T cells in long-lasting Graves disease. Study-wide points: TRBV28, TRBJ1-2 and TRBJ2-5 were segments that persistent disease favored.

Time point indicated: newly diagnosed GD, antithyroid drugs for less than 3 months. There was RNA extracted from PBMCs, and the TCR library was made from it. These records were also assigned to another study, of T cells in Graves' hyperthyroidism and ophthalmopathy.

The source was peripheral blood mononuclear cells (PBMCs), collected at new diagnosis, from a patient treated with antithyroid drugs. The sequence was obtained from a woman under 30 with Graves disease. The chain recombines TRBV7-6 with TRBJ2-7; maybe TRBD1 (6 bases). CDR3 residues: CASSFLPGQLNSYEQYV. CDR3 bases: TGTGCCAGCAGCTTCTTACCTGGACAGTTGAACTCCTACGAGCAGTACGTC.